A single sample is the source of the 18 T cell receptor beta chains below, sequenced in a study of human T cells and chemical hapten exposure. Using its own MiXCR run on the RACE reads, TCRdb lists one record per CDR3 protein. The repertoire holds 240,000 or so distinct CDR3 sequences, with approximately 8.6% as singletons. As for time point: pre-sensitization, week 0. Sample treatment: therapeutic diphenylcyclopropenone sensitization with weekly scalp DPC. The specimen comprised whole blood, sampled in connection with sensitization to the hapten diphenylcyclopropenone (DPC). The origin of the receptors is a woman aged 40 to 49 with alopecia areata. Some clones in this sample may be carry-over from other donors' samples.

This clonotype was recorded a few times. The chain carries TRBV27 and TRBJ2-3, with no clear D. Per germline, CDR1 MNHEY and CDR2 SMNVEV (reference sequence). With 4 bases removed from V and 6 bases from J, the gap between germline ends came to 14 bases. CDR3 length: 14 residues. The DNA of the CDR3 is TGTGCCAGCAGTTCCCCCCCCAGGATGGATACGCAGTATTTT. It is translated as CASSSPPRMDTQYF.

This chain joins TRBV29-1 and TRBJ1-4, with D uncertain. CDR3 length equals 16 residues. Germline lookup yields CDR1 SQVTM and CDR2 ANQGSEA. Trimming took 7 bases from V and 0 from J, leaving 18 bases between them. CDR3 coding DNA: TGCAGCGCTACGAGCTTGGTGTCAACAACTAATGAAAAACTGTTTTTT. Protein: CSATSLVSTTNEKLFF.

This chain links TRBV6-2 or TRBV6-3 with TRBJ2-4, with 12 positions matching TRBD2. CDR1 and CDR2 (germline): MNHEY, SVGEGT. The V segment lost 6 bases and the J segment 0 bases; nucleotides outside the gene matches: 9. This CDR3 region has 18 residues. CDR3: CASSRLAGETLAKNIQYF. CDR3 bases: TGTGCCAGCAGCCGACTAGCGGGAGAGACACTAGCCAAAAACATTCAGTACTTC.

This clonotype appeared a few times. The chain employs TRBV10-3 and TRBJ2-4, with 9 nucleotides matching TRBD1. In germline, CDR1 is ENHRY, CDR2 SYGVKD. The length of the CDR3 is 15 residues. Germline trimming cut 6 bases from V and 3 bases from J; bases unmatched to any gene: 6. CDR3 region: CAISTGQGDKNIQYF. For the CDR3, the DNA is TGTGCCATCAGCACGGGACAGGGAGACAAAAACATTCAGTACTTC.

This clonotype has just a few counts. The chain recombines TRBV7-2 with TRBJ2-5; tentatively, D is TRBD2 (5 bases). Germline CDR1 is SGHTA and CDR2 is FQGNSA. There are 13 residues in the CDR3. V lost 4 bases to trimming and J lost 5 bases, with 11 bases between them. As DNA, the CDR3 is TGTGCCAGCAGCTGGGCTAGCTCGGAGACCCAGTACTTC. It specifies CASSWASSETQYF. The variable domain in full, completed from reference TRBV7-2 and TRBJ2-5, reads GAGVSQSPSNKVTEKGKDVELRCDPISGHTALYWYRQSLGQGLEFLIYFQGNSAPDKSGLPSDRFSAERTGGSVSTLTIQRTQQEDSAVYLCASSWASSETQYFGPGTRLLVL.

The V and J genes are TRBV18 and TRBJ2-7, with 9 bases fitting TRBD1. CDR3 length equals 16 residues. V was clipped by 3 bases and J by 1 base; unmatched bases: 7. Germline loops: CDR1 KGHSH, CDR2 LQKENI. CDR3 DNA: TGTGCCAGCTCACCGAAACAGGGGGCAAAATCCTACGAGCAGTACTTC. The encoded protein is CASSPKQGAKSYEQYF.

This chain joins TRBV7-2 and TRBJ1-1; 8 nucleotides line up with TRBD1. Germline assignment: CDR1 SGHTA and CDR2 FQGNSA. The CDR3 loop spans 15 amino acids. Unmatched junction bases numbered 5, after V lost 0 bases and J lost 5 bases. CDR3 DNA: TGTGCCAGCAGCTTAGCTCAGGGGGCTTCGACTGAAGCTTTCTTT. Protein product: CASSLAQGASTEAFF.

This clonotype was detected only a few times. The chain has TRBV28 and TRBJ2-5; tentatively, D is TRBD1 (5 bases). V gave up 3 bases and J gave up 5 bases, with 16 bases separating them. The germline V gene has CDR1 MDHEN and CDR2 SYDVKM. This CDR3 comprises 15 residues. In DNA, the CDR3 is TGTGCCAGCAGTTTCCAGGGAAGGGGCAGGGAGACCCAGTACTTC. The encoded protein is CASSFQGRGRETQYF.

There are a few counts of this clonotype. This sequence joins TRBV6-2 or TRBV6-3 and TRBJ2-1; no definite D call. The V and J ends lost 1 base and 6 bases respectively, with 7 bases between them. The CDR3 is 13 residues long. Germline CDR1 reads MNHEY; CDR2 reads SVGEGT. Here the CDR3 DNA reads TGTGCCAGCAGTTACTTTTCCAGCAATGAGCAGTTCTTC. The encoded protein is CASSYFSSNEQFF.

This clonotype was seen a few times. This chain uses TRBV27 with TRBJ1-1; possibly TRBD1 for D (5 bases). Germline CDR1 and CDR2: MNHEY and SMNVEV (reference sequence). The CDR3 is 14 residues long. Trimming cost V 6 bases and J 3 bases, with 14 bases left between them. The chain's CDR3 is CASSSPSGYTEAFF. In nucleotides, the CDR3 is TGTGCCAGCAGCTCTCCATCAGGGTACACTGAAGCTTTCTTT.

In its sample, this clonotype was seen a few times. The chain has TRBV10-3 and TRBJ2-2; D possibly corresponds to TRBD1 (6 bases). Trimming pared 6 bases from V and 2 bases from J, leaving 13 bases between. Per germline, CDR1 ENHRY and CDR2 SYGVKD. This CDR3 has 15 amino acids. The CDR3 loop is CAISKTGANTGELFF. CDR3 DNA sequence: TGTGCCATCAGCAAGACAGGAGCAAACACCGGGGAGCTGTTTTTT.

This clonotype was seen ten or more times. This rearrangement joins TRBV3-1 to TRBJ2-1, with D hard to call. V shed 6 bases and J shed 8 bases, with 14 bases lying between them. The CDR3 covers 13 residues. CDR1 LGHDT and CDR2 YNNKEL come from the germline V gene (reference sequence). In DNA, the CDR3 is TGTGCCAGCAGAGACTGGAGAGCAGATGAGCAGTTCTTC. This codes for CASRDWRADEQFF.

This rearrangement joins TRBV6-5 to TRBJ2-1, with 9 bases aligning to TRBD1. The trim removed 6 bases at V and 8 bases at J, leaving 8 bases unmatched. The length of the CDR3 is 14 residues. Germline V CDR1 and CDR2: MNHEY, SVGAGI. CDR3 sequence (DNA): TGTGCCAGCAGAGACGGGACAGGGAACGATGAGCAGTTCTTC. Amino acids: CASRDGTGNDEQFF.

The chain joins TRBV20-1 to TRBJ2-1; D call uncertain. Germline V gene sequence: CDR1 DFQATT, CDR2 SNEGSKA (reference sequence). This CDR3 contains 16 residues. V was pared by 0 bases and J by 4 bases, with 16 bases between. The CDR3 DNA reads TGCAGTGCTAGAGACCTGGACCGCACTGGGTACAATGAGCAGTTCTTC. Translation gives CSARDLDRTGYNEQFF.

This clonotype was counted only a few times. The chain links TRBV27 to TRBJ2-7; TRBD1 is a possible D gene (6 bases). Trimming removed 5 bases from V and 3 bases from J, with 14 bases in between. CDR1 is MNHEY, CDR2 SMNVEV, per germline (reference sequence). The length of the CDR3 is 14 residues. As DNA, the CDR3 is TGTGCCAGCAGTCTTGGACAGAACTTCTACGAGCAGTACTTC. Residues: CASSLGQNFYEQYF.

This clonotype was seen a handful of times. The V and J genes are TRBV24-1 and TRBJ2-1; 7 bases align to TRBD2. The CDR3 extends over 13 amino acids. Trimming removed 0 bases from V and 9 bases from J; junction bases left unmatched: 1. CDR1 and CDR2 from the germline V gene are KGHDR and SFDVKD. The CDR3 protein is CATSDLIAGEQFF. The CDR3 DNA follows: TGTGCCACCAGTGATTTGATAGCGGGTGAGCAGTTCTTC.

The sample holds many counts of this clonotype. The chain is built from TRBV5-5 and TRBJ1-4; a possible D gene is TRBD1 (5 bases). The CDR3 is 14 residues long. Trimming removed 3 bases from V and 7 bases from J, with 13 bases in between. Germline V gives CDR1 SGHKS, CDR2 YYEKEE (reference sequence). The CDR3 reads CASSSRVQGEKLFF. The CDR3 nucleotides read TGTGCCAGCAGCTCCCGAGTCCAGGGTGAAAAACTGTTTTTT. Full variable domain (outside the CDR3, taken from reference TRBV5-5 and TRBJ1-4): DAGVTQSPTHLIKTRGQQVTLRCSPISGHKSVSWYQQVLGQGPQFIFQYYEKEERGRGNFPDRFSARQFPNYSSELNVNALLLGDSALYLCASSSRVQGEKLFFGSGTQLSVL.

The CDR3 is CASHVAGDPDTQYF. The CDR3 nucleotides are TGTGCCAGCCACGTTGCCGGCGACCCAGATACGCAGTATTTT. The chain couples TRBV18 to TRBJ2-3; D is uncertain. V dropped 8 bases and J dropped 4 bases, with 16 bases sitting between them. Germline V gene data show CDR1 as KGHSH and CDR2 as LQKENI. This CDR3 contains 14 residues.